This paragraph covers one TCR beta chain sequence. Data came from immunoSEQ multiplex PCR; TCRdb stores just in-frame clones and leaves some out. The sample carries about 1.5 million clones, approximately 98% recorded once. Germline lookup yields CDR1 SGHNT and CDR2 YYREEE (reference sequence). The germline V and J ends were trimmed by 0 bases and 1 base, with 16 bases remaining between them. The CDR3 totals 17 residues. This entry is derived from a study of shared clonotypes between healthy human individuals. Study at large: Each donor's CD4 naive and CD4 memory cells filled three plates apiece, CD8 naive two, and CD8 memory one.

The sample consisted of naive CD4+ T cells sorted from blood. The subset was: CD45RA+ positively selected. The V gene is TRBV5-4, the J gene TRBJ1-2, with D unresolved. The TCR originated in a man aged 25 to 40 in good health. Here the CDR3 reads CASSLDAGLAINYGYTF. The CDR3 DNA follows: TGTGCCAGCAGCTTGGATGCAGGCCTGGCAATTAACTATGGCTACACCTTC.